This T cell receptor beta chain is from a study of T cell responses to AZD1222 COVID-19 vaccine. There are 13 residues in the CDR3. The V end lost 6 bases, the J end lost 2 bases, and 9 bases lay between the germline ends. CDR1 is ENHRY, CDR2 SYGVKD, per germline. The protocol was immunoSEQ multiplex PCR, while the TCRdb copy is restricted to in-frame clones and leaves out a portion. The sample yields approximately 80,000 clones, over 75% seen once. The sequencing used peripheral blood, collected 28 days after the second AZD1222 dose. The chain is built from TRBV10-3 and TRBJ2-3; possibly TRBD1 for D (5 bases). This sequence was found in an adult who received the AZD1222 COVID-19 vaccine. CDR3 amino acids: CAIRVRDTDTQYF. The CDR3 nucleotides are TGTGCCATCAGAGTCAGGGACACAGATACGCAGTATTTT.